The entry below gives a single TCR beta chain sequence along with its context. Its target antigen remains unknown. Base qualities are not provided; no much larger clone lies one nucleotide away. The Quick-DNA Microprep Kit was used to extract genomic DNA from the sorted cells. Amplification of TCRbeta DNA was done with the immunoSEQ hsTCRbeta kit, following the protocol from the manufacturer. An Illumina MiSeq instrument was used to sequence the TCRbeta libraries. The paper's data handling went like this. Removing out-of-frame sequences left 2,204,828 distinct TCRbeta sequences, an average of about 73,000 per individual. Each individual was scored by the count of fewer than 200 previously reported CMV-associated TCRbeta sequences and the total productive distinct TCRbeta count. A beta-binomial model was reimplemented in Python, and scikit-learn random forests with default parameters were trained on data from the US cohort. Classifier performance on the Belgian cohort was reported as the median AUC with percentile confidence intervals calculated over 10,000 bootstrap iterations. TCRdb carries this immuneACCESS record with in-frame sequences only. Its versions omit some clonotypes, under half of them owing to an unresolved V gene in the studies checked, with the rest unexplained. That table gives V, J and clone size, and the DNA gave D and trimming. A total of about 60,000 clones appear in this sample, 70% to 85% of them only once. The top ten clones comprise about 0.86% of the sample.

A FACSAria II was used to sort memory CD4+ T cells, defined as single viable CD3+CD4+CD8-CD45RO+ cells. To determine CMV serostatus, a Roche Elecsys assay was used that detects serum IgG against CMV pp150, pp28, p38 and p52. Once the samples were thawed, total CD4+ T cells were enriched through positive selection using CD4 magnetic microbeads. The samples came from a different study that was designed specifically to examine the CD4+ T cell memory repertoire. Peripheral blood mononuclear cells were isolated and cryopreserved following standard operating procedures; serum was stored at -80 °C. The staining relied on CD3-PerCP (BW264/56), CD4-APC (RPA-T4), CD45RO-PE (UCHT1) and CD8-Pacific Orange (3B5) antibodies, and Sytox blue was used to exclude non-viable cells. This entry belongs to a study of memory CD4+ T cells and cytomegalovirus serostatus (dated by TCRdb to the late 2010s). Study-level background: The cohort comprised 33 healthy Belgian adults, 9 CMV seropositive and about 25 CMV seronegative. The study sequenced CD4+ memory TCRbeta repertoires of a Belgian cohort with known cytomegalovirus serostatus to replicate a published TCR-based CMV serostatus classifier. Findings and caveats that apply to the study as a whole: Only CD4+CD45RO+ memory cells were sequenced, in contrast to the original study, which included naive and memory CD4+ and CD8+ populations. The results were read as suggesting that the CMV-associated TCR signature is, for the most part, present in the CD4+ memory repertoire. For CMV serostatus prediction, a median bootstrapped AUC of roughly 0.94 was reached with the original framework, and a median bootstrapped AUC of roughly 0.9 was reached with a US-trained random forest. Among the 150 to 200 previously reported CMV-associated TCRbeta sequences, roughly 68 showed up in the CD4+ memory repertoires, with each one found in between one and five individuals. A median bootstrapped AUC of about 0.95 with a 95% CI of 0.76-1.00 was achieved on the Belgian cohort by the original-framework classifier.

The germline V gene gives CDR1 as SGHAT and CDR2 as FQNNGV. The germline V end is reduced by 3 bases and the J end by 2 bases; junction bases left unmatched: 3. The CDR3 sequence holds 14 residues, the cysteine and phenylalanine included. The retained sequence is limited to the CDR3, 42 bases, with the frame set at the first base. The sequence joins TRBV11-2 to TRBJ2-7; 8 middle bases align to TRBD1. The receptor's source is an adult in good health and CMV-seronegative. The sequencing sample was made of memory CD4+ T cells from blood. The CDR3 loop reads CASSFDRGPYEQYF. The DNA reads TGTGCCAGCAGCTTTGACAGGGGCCCCTACGAGCAGTACTTC.